The 29 T cell receptor beta chains given below trace back to one sample, sequenced in a study of blood T cell repertoires in COVID-19. Sequencing was performed with immunoSEQ multiplex PCR; in TCRdb, only in-frame clones are kept and a portion is missing. The sample consists of fewer than 25,000 clones, approximately 91% of them appearing once. Sequenced input: peripheral blood. The receptors were sampled from a human donor in a cohort sampled during active COVID-19. The donor label of this sample is uncertain.

The rearrangement uses TRBV18 and TRBJ2-4; 7 nucleotides match TRBD1. Germline V CDR1 and CDR2: KGHSH, LQKENI. This CDR3 comprises 15 residues. Trimming removed 3 bases from V and 9 bases from J; junction bases left unmatched: 11. CDR3 sequence (DNA): TGTGCCAGCTCACCCCGGGACAGAAGACAGGGCATTCAGTACTTC. Amino acids: CASSPRDRRQGIQYF.

This chain links TRBV27 with TRBJ2-7; the match to TRBD1 covers 7 bases. Germline V gene lookup returns CDR1 MNHEY and CDR2 SMNVEV (reference sequence). The CDR3 has 14 residues. J gave up 2 bases and V 5 bases, and 6 bases lay outside the gene matches. For the CDR3, the DNA is TGTGCCAGCAGTCTACAGGGGCCCCCCTACGAGCAGTACTTC. This translates into CASSLQGPPYEQYF.

The chain links TRBV3-1 (or the pseudogene TRBV3-2) to TRBJ2-5, with D perhaps TRBD1 (6 bases). The V end lost 3 bases, the J end lost 5 bases, and 10 bases lay between the germline ends. CDR1 and CDR2 (germline): LGHDT, YNNKEL (reference sequence). This CDR3 has 13 residues. CDR3 sequence (DNA): TGTGCCAGCAGCCAGGGGGCGCGTGAGACCCAGTACTTC. Protein sequence: CASSQGARETQYF.

CDR3 DNA sequence: TGCGCCAGCAAAAAAGGTGGGCAGCAAGAGACCCAGTACTTC. It yields the protein CASKKGGQQETQYF. V gene TRBV5-1 combines with J gene TRBJ2-5; D ambiguous. Trimming shortened V by 6 bases and J by 2 bases, and 14 bases separated the two germline ends. The CDR3 runs 14 residues. The V gene's germline CDR1 is SGHRS and CDR2 YFSETQ.

The rearrangement joins TRBV18 to TRBJ1-4; D perhaps matches TRBD1 (6 bases). Germline V gene lookup returns CDR1 KGHSH and CDR2 LQKENI. V was cut by 3 bases and J by 0 bases, with 11 bases left in between. CDR3 size: 16 residues. CDR3 DNA sequence: TGTGCCAGCTCACCGGTGGCAGGGGCAACTAATGAAAAACTGTTTTTT. Translated: CASSPVAGATNEKLFF.

This clone was observed a single time. The rearrangement uses TRBV11-2 and TRBJ2-7; 8 bases agree with TRBD1. V was clipped by 7 bases and J by 4 bases; unmatched bases: 9. The germline V gene encodes CDR1 SGHAT and CDR2 FQNNGV. CDR3 length: 14 residues. In DNA, the CDR3 is TGTGCCAGCACTCGCACGACAGGGGAGTACGAGCAGTACTTC. Its protein product is CASTRTTGEYEQYF.

The rearrangement uses TRBV3-1 (or the pseudogene TRBV3-2) and TRBJ2-7; D call uncertain. The CDR3 extends over 13 amino acids. Germline CDR1 LGHDT, CDR2 YNNKEL (reference sequence). Trimming shortened V by 0 bases and J by 5 bases, and 8 bases separated the two germline ends. This chain's CDR3 is CASSQDRGHEQYF. The CDR3 region has the DNA TGTGCCAGCAGCCAAGATCGTGGGCACGAGCAGTACTTC.

The gene calls are TRBV18 and TRBJ2-3; TRBD1 aligns across 9 bases. Germline V gives CDR1 KGHSH, CDR2 LQKENI. The CDR3 covers 15 residues. The V segment lost 6 bases and the J segment 3 bases; nucleotides outside the gene matches: 7. This CDR3 reads CASSPGTGTTDTQYF. In nucleotides, the CDR3 is TGTGCCAGCTCCCCGGGGACAGGGACAACAGATACGCAGTATTTT.

Here the CDR3 reads CASSVGTAVSGNTIYF. The CDR3, as DNA: TGTGCCAGCAGCGTAGGGACAGCAGTCTCTGGAAACACCATATATTTT. This sequence joins TRBV9 and TRBJ1-3; D possibly corresponds to TRBD1 (6 bases). The CDR3 is made up of 16 amino acids. Deletions cut 0 bases from V and 0 bases from J, with 10 bases between. Germline V gives CDR1 SGDLS, CDR2 YYNGEE.

V and J are TRBV6-1 and TRBJ1-3; TRBD1 matches at 8 bases. CDR3 length: 16 residues. V gave up 2 bases and J gave up 6 bases; unmatched junction bases: 9. Germline lookup yields CDR1 MNHNS and CDR2 SASEGT. The CDR3 spells CASSERYRGSSNTIYF. CDR3 bases: TGTGCCAGCAGTGAACGGTACAGGGGGTCATCAAACACCATATATTTT.

This rearrangement joins TRBV21-1 to TRBJ2-2; TRBD2, the D gene given by the table, was not confirmed from the DNA. TRBV21-1 is a documented pseudogene. This CDR3 has 18 amino acids. CDR3 bases: TGTGCCAGCAGCAAACCAAACCGGAGCGGGACGAACACCGGGGAGCTGTTTTTT. Translating gives CASSKPNRSGTNTGELFF.

The V and J genes are TRBV7-9 and TRBJ2-1; 8 positions match TRBD1. Trimming cost V 7 bases and J 9 bases; bases outside gene matches: 17. Germline assignment: CDR1 SEHNR and CDR2 FQNEAQ (reference sequence). This CDR3 comprises 16 residues. The CDR3 DNA reads as TGTGCCAGCACCTCAAGGGGGACAGGCGCTGGCGGTGAGCAGTTCTTC. Translated: CASTSRGTGAGGEQFF.

This rearrangement joins TRBV7-2 to TRBJ1-1; D possibly corresponds to TRBD1 (5 bases). The CDR3 spans 14 residues. The germline gives CDR1 SGHTA, CDR2 FQGNSA. The germline V and J ends were trimmed by 5 bases and 2 bases, with 12 bases remaining between them. The CDR3 is CASSQRGQNTEAFF. The CDR3 region has the DNA TGTGCCAGCAGCCAAAGGGGCCAAAACACTGAAGCTTTCTTT.

V is TRBV28 and J is TRBJ1-5; D might be TRBD1 (5 bases). The CDR3 has 13 amino acids. Germline V gene lookup returns CDR1 MDHEN and CDR2 SYDVKM. Trimming stripped 8 bases from V and 5 bases from J, with 13 bases between. The CDR3 nucleotides are TGTGCCAGCGGGGGGAGTCGTCATCAGCCCCAGCATTTT. It codes for CASGGSRHQPQHF.

The rearrangement links TRBV6-5 to TRBJ1-1; D is ambiguous. Trimming removed 10 bases from V and 3 bases from J, with 6 bases in between. Looked up from germline, CDR1 is MNHEY and CDR2 is SVGAGI. The CDR3 has 10 residues. The CDR3 loop reads CATLYTEAFF. DNA of the CDR3: TGTGCCACCTTATACACTGAAGCTTTCTTT.

The chain joins TRBV7-9 to TRBJ2-3, with a tentative D call TRBD2 (6 bases). Trimming took off 5 bases at V and 0 bases at J, with 9 bases between the two ends. The CDR3 contains 14 residues. Germline CDR1 is SEHNR and CDR2 is FQNEAQ (reference sequence). The CDR3 DNA sequence: TGTGCCAGCAGCCGGGAGTTCAGCACAGATACGCAGTATTTT. Amino acids: CASSREFSTDTQYF.

The rearrangement uses TRBV10-3 and TRBJ2-1; D might be TRBD1 (5 bases). The V gene lost 3 bases and the J gene lost 6 bases, with 6 bases spanning the gap. Germline V gene lookup returns CDR1 ENHRY and CDR2 SYGVKD. The CDR3 runs to 12 residues. The chain's CDR3 is CAISERGNEQFF. CDR3 DNA: TGTGCCATCAGTGAAAGGGGCAATGAGCAGTTCTTC.

The V call is TRBV5-1, the J call TRBJ2-5; a possible D gene is TRBD1 (5 bases). The germline V gene encodes CDR1 SGHRS and CDR2 YFSETQ. This CDR3 has 14 residues. V was cut by 6 bases and J by 4 bases, with 16 bases left in between. The CDR3 protein is CASTTSGIGETQYF. CDR3 in DNA: TGCGCCAGCACAACGTCAGGGATCGGAGAGACCCAGTACTTC.

This chain connects TRBV2 to TRBJ1-2; no clear D gene. Trimming cost V 10 bases and J 12 bases, with 18 bases left between them. Germline lookup yields CDR1 SNHLY and CDR2 FYNNEI. This CDR3 has 11 amino acids. Written as DNA, the CDR3 is TGTGCCACCCTTCTCGGGGTGGTTAACACCTTC. This sequence encodes CATLLGVVNTF.

The genes are TRBV7-9 and TRBJ2-5, with 11 bases identical to TRBD2. Germline CDR1 reads SEHNR; CDR2 reads FQNEAQ (reference sequence). V shed 5 bases, J shed 2 bases, and the junction held 4 bases outside the gene matches. This CDR3 region has 15 residues. CDR3 amino acids: CASSPGLAGQETQYF. The CDR3 coding sequence is TGTGCCAGCAGCCCAGGACTAGCGGGTCAAGAGACCCAGTACTTC.

The rearrangement links TRBV9 to TRBJ2-1; D is possibly TRBD1 (5 bases). Germline-derived CDR1 and CDR2 are SGDLS and YYNGEE. The CDR3 is 14 residues long. Trimming removed 2 bases at V and 7 bases at J, with 13 bases between. This CDR3 is CASSVRVERNEQFF. CDR3 DNA: TGTGCCAGCAGCGTCAGGGTGGAGAGGAATGAGCAGTTCTTC.

V and J are TRBV9 and TRBJ2-7; TRBD1 agrees at 8 bases. Germline trimming cut 3 bases from V and 3 bases from J; bases unmatched to any gene: 5. CDR3 size: 14 residues. From germline, CDR1 is SGDLS and CDR2 YYNGEE. The CDR3 loop reads CASSAGQAFYEQYF. The CDR3 nucleotides are TGTGCCAGCAGCGCGGGACAGGCCTTCTACGAGCAGTACTTC.

Points on this clone: The identical CDR3 is also encoded by other nucleotide sequences in the sample. Here the CDR3 reads CASSLTGSSYEQYF. The CDR3 bases are TGCGCCAGCAGCTTAACAGGGAGCTCCTACGAGCAGTACTTC. The rearrangement joins TRBV5-1 to TRBJ2-7; D may be TRBD1 (6 bases). Germline V gene data show CDR1 as SGHRS and CDR2 as YFSETQ. CDR3 size: 14 residues. Trimming cost V 2 bases and J 0 bases, with 9 bases left between them.

V and J are TRBV18 and TRBJ2-1; 10 positions match TRBD2. The trim removed 0 bases at V and 5 bases at J, leaving 4 bases unmatched. The CDR3 sequence is 16 residues long. Germline V lookup: CDR1 KGHSH, CDR2 LQKENI. CDR3: CASSPPILAGHNEQFF. Written as DNA, the CDR3 is TGTGCCAGCTCACCACCAATACTAGCGGGGCACAATGAGCAGTTCTTC.

The chain combines TRBV10-1 with TRBJ1-1; 8 bases agree with TRBD1. V was pared by 6 bases and J by 3 bases, with 3 bases of the junction left unmatched. The length of the CDR3 is 13 residues. Germline CDR1 WNHNN, CDR2 SYGVQD (reference sequence). CDR3 in amino acids: CASSRDRYTEAFF. DNA of the CDR3: TGCGCCAGCAGCAGGGACAGGTACACTGAAGCTTTCTTT.

Written as DNA, the CDR3 is TGTGCCAGTAGTATAATTGACTGGTACTCCAATGAGCAGTTCTTC. The encoded protein is CASSIIDWYSNEQFF. The chain links TRBV19 to TRBJ2-1; D gene uncertain. Germline loops: CDR1 LNHDA, CDR2 SQIVND (reference sequence). The CDR3 loop spans 15 amino acids. Trimming pared 2 bases from V and 6 bases from J, leaving 14 bases between. The whole variable domain, filled in from reference TRBV19 and TRBJ2-1, reads DGGITQSPKYLFRKEGQNVTLSCEQNLNHDAMYWYRQDPGQGLRLIYYSQIVNDFQKGDIAEGYSVSREKKESFPLTVTSAQKNPTAFYLCASSIIDWYSNEQFFGPGTRLTVL.

The genes are TRBV18 and TRBJ2-7; possible D gene TRBD2, 6 bases. Germline lookup yields CDR1 KGHSH and CDR2 LQKENI. V was trimmed by 4 bases and J by 6 bases, leaving 16 bases between them. This CDR3 is 14 amino acids long. The CDR3 sequence: CASSQAGIAGEQYF. In DNA form, the CDR3 reads TGTGCCAGCTCACAAGCGGGTATTGCGGGCGAGCAGTACTTC.

The genes are TRBV30 and TRBJ1-2; TRBD1 might be the D (5 bases). CDR3 length: 13 residues. Trimming removed 0 bases at V and 7 bases at J, with 12 bases between. Germline V gene lookup returns CDR1 GTSNPN and CDR2 SVGIG (reference sequence). CDR3 sequence reads: CAWSVQVGVGYTF. CDR3 bases: TGTGCCTGGAGTGTACAAGTAGGGGTTGGCTACACCTTC.

The CDR3 spells CASSRQDTNYGYTF. For the CDR3, the DNA is TGTGCCAGTAGTCGACAGGATACGAACTATGGCTACACCTTC. The rearrangement uses TRBV19 and TRBJ1-2; perhaps TRBD1 as D (6 bases). Germline CDR1 LNHDA, CDR2 SQIVND (reference sequence). The CDR3 loop spans 14 amino acids. V lost 5 bases and J 2 bases, leaving 12 bases between the germline ends.